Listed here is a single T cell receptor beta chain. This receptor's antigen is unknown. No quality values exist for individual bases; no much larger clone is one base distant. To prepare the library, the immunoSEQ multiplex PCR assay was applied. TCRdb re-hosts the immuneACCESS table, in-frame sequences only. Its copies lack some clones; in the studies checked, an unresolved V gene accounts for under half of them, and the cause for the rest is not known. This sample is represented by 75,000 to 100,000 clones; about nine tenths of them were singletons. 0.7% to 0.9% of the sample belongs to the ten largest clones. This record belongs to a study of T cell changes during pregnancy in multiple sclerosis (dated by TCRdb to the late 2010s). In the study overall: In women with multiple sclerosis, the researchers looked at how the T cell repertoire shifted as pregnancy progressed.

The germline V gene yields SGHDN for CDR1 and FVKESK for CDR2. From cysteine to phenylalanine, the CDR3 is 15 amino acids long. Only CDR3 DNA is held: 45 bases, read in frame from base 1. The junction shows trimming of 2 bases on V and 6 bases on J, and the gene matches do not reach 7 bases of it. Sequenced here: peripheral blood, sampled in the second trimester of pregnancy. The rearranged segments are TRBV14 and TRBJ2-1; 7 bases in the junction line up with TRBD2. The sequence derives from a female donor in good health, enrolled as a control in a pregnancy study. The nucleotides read TGTGCCAGCAGCCAATTGCGGGAGAGGGGCAATGAGCAGTTCTTC. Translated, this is CASSQLRERGNEQFF.